The clone carrying this TCR beta chain was counted at least ten times. The antigen is not known. Germline CDR1 reads SQVTM; CDR2 reads ANQGSEA. Trimming stripped 5 bases from V and 8 bases from J, with 17 bases between. CDR3 length: 13 residues. Single cDNA molecules in the library carried unique molecular identifiers attached during preparation. TCRdb fed the RACE reads into MiXCR, producing one record per CDR3 protein. The profile shows roughly 81,000 distinct CDR3 sequences, 8.5% to 9% of them singletons. This sample was taken from a study of human T cells and chemical hapten exposure. Study-wide results and limits: The study found expanded TCRs formed significantly more large CDR3 similarity clusters than controls.

The sample's time point: pre-sensitization, week 0. The treatment denotes: therapeutic diphenylcyclopropenone sensitization with weekly scalp DPC. Ahead of applying each patch test, blood was sampled. This chain links TRBV29-1 with TRBJ2-3; weak D call: TRBD1 (5 bases). This material consisted of whole blood, taken in connection with sensitization to the hapten diphenylcyclopropenone (DPC). This clonotype was obtained from a middle-aged man with alopecia areata. Some clones in this sample may be carry-over from other donors' samples. The CDR3 DNA reads TGCAGCGTTTTAGGACAAGGGGCCGGTACGCAGTATTTT. It is translated as CSVLGQGAGTQYF.